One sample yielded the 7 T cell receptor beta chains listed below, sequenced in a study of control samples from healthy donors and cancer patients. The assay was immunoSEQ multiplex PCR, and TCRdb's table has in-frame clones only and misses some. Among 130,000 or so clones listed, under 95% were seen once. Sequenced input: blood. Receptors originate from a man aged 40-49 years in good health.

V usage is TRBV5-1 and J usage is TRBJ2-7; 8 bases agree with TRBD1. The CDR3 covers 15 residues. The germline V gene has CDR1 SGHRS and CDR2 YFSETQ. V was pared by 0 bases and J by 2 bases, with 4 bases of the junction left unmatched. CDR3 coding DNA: TGCGCCAGCAGCTTGGCAGGGACAGGAACCTACGAGCAGTACTTC. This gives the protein CASSLAGTGTYEQYF.

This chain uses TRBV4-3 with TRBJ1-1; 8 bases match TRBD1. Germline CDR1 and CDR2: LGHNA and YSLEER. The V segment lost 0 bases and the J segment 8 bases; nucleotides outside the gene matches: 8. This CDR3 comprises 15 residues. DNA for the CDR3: TGCGCCAGCAGCCAAGATTGGACAGGGACTCGGGAAGCTTTCTTT. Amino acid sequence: CASSQDWTGTREAFF.

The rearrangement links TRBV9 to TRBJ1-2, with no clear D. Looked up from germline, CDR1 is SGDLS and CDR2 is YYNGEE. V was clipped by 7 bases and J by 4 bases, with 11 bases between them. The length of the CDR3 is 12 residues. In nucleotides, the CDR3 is TGTGCCAGCGTAGGCCCCCCCTATGGCTACACCTTC. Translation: CASVGPPYGYTF.

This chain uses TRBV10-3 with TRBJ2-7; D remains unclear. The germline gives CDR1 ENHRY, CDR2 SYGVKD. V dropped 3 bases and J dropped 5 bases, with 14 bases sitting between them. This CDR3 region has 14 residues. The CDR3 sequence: CAISERDSVNEQYF. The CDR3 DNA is TGTGCCATCAGTGAAAGGGATTCCGTCAACGAGCAGTACTTC.

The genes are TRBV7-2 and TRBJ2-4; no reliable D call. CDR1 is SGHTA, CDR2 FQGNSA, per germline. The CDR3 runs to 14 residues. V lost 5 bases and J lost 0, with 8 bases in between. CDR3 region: CASSPTLAKNIQYF. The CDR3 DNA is TGTGCCAGCAGCCCGACATTAGCCAAAAACATTCAGTACTTC.

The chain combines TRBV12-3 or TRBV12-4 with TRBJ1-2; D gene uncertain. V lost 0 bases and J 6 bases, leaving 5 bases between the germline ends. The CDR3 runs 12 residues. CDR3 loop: CASSLAFDGYTF. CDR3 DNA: TGTGCCAGCAGTTTAGCGTTCGATGGCTACACCTTC.

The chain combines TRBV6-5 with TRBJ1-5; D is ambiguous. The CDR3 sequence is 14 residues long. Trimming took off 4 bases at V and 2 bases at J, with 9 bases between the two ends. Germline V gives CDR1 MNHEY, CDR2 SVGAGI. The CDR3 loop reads CASSLPQGNQPQHF. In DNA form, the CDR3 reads TGTGCCAGCAGTTTACCCCAGGGCAATCAGCCCCAGCATTTT.